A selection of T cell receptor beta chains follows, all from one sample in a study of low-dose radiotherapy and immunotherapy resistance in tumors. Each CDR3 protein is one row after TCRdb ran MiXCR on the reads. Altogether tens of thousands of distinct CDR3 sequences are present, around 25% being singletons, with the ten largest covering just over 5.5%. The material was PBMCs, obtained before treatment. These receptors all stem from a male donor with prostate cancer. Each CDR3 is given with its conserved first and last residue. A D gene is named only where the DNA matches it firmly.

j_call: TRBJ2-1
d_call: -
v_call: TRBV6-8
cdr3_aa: CASSDGASYNEQFF

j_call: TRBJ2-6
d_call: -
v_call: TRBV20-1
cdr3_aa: CSAGGRAGANVLTF

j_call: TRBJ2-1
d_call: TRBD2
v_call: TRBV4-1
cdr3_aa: CASSQDQREATYNEQFF

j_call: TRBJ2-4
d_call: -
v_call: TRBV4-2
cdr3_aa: CASSQDVTGAKNIQYF

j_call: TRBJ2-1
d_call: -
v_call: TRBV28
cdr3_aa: CASSLYHEQFF

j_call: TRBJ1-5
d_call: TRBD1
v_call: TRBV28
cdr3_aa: CASTKKTGFGNQPQHF

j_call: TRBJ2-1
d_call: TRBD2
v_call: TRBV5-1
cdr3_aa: CASSITGTSYNEQFF

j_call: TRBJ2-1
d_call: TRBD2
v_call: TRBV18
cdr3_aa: CASSPREASYNEQFF

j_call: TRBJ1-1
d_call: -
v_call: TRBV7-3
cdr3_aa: CASSSRPIGRGTEAFF

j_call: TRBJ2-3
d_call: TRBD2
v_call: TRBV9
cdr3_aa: CASSHRSGGPTDTQYF